Reported below is one TCR beta chain. The source of the sample is a study of blood T cell repertoires in COVID-19. Turning to the study itself: COVID-19 samples, acute and convalescent, were from the United States, Italy and Spain. In each case, the material was cDNA or gDNA derived from T cells, B-cell-depleted T cells, or PBMCs.

In the authors' methods: For nucleated cells, counts were estimated from reference gene primer amplification. Generated by immunoSEQ multiplex PCR, the TCRdb table keeps only in-frame clones and is missing some. The DNA gave D and trimming, while V, J and clone size come from that table. Among over 100,000 clones listed, roughly three quarters were seen once. The CDR3 length is 14 residues. Germline V gene lookup returns CDR1 MNHEY and CDR2 SMNVEV (reference sequence). Trimming cost V 2 bases and J 5 bases; bases outside gene matches: 6. The chain is built from TRBV27 and TRBJ2-7, with 7 positions matching TRBD2. This TCR was recovered from a woman older than 75 with acute or convalescent COVID-19. The sample consisted of peripheral blood. CDR3 DNA: TGTGCCAGCAGTTTAATGCGGGAGTCCAACGAGCAGTACTTC. Translation: CASSLMRESNEQYF.